The rows below give T cell receptor beta chains drawn from one sample of a study of T-cell reconstitution after alpha-beta-depleted transplantation in children. TCRdb re-analysed the PCR reads in MiXCR, keeping a single row per CDR3 protein. The repertoire includes about 900,000 distinct CDR3 sequences, roughly 31% of them detected once, and approximately 30% sits in the top ten. Sequencing used PBMCs, mostly from graft donor cells, obtained 360 days after TCRalphabeta/CD19-depleted stem cell transplant. The source is a boy younger than two who had a stem cell transplant for SCID, so the T cells may come from the graft donor. The CDR3 runs from the conserved cysteine through the conserved F or W. The order of the fields is CDR3 protein, CDR3 DNA, J gene, V gene, D gene, clone size. The D gene is left open where the match is weak. The size entry is marked missing in some rows and otherwise reads once, few, many or a size class.

CDR3aa: CASSYMGQGLYEQYF
CDR3nt: TGTGCCAGCAGCTATATGGGACAGGGCCTATACGAGCAGTACTTC
j_gene: TRBJ2-7
v_gene: TRBV12-3/TRBV12-4
d_gene: TRBD1
abundance: NA

CDR3aa: CASSLPGNVYNEQFF
CDR3nt: TGTGCCAGCAGCCTACCGGGGAACGTCTACAATGAGCAGTTCTTC
j_gene: TRBJ2-1
v_gene: TRBV7-9
d_gene: NA
abundance: NA

CDR3aa: CAYDGDLAETQYF
CDR3nt: TGTGCCTATGACGGGGACCTCGCGGAGACCCAGTACTTC
j_gene: TRBJ2-5
v_gene: TRBV2
d_gene: NA
abundance: NA

CDR3aa: CASRPRPQSSPNTEAFF
CDR3nt: TGCGCCAGCAGGCCCCGACCTCAATCCTCCCCGAACACTGAAGCTTTCTTT
j_gene: TRBJ1-1
v_gene: TRBV5-1
d_gene: NA
abundance: few

CDR3aa: CSVEDGELTEQYF
CDR3nt: TGCAGCGTTGAAGATGGGGAGCTCACTGAGCAGTACTTC
j_gene: TRBJ2-7
v_gene: TRBV29-1
d_gene: NA
abundance: NA

CDR3aa: CASSEGWGRAGRQQFF
CDR3nt: TGTGCCAGCAGTGAGGGATGGGGGAGGGCAGGGCGTCAGCAGTTCTTC
j_gene: TRBJ2-1
v_gene: TRBV2
d_gene: TRBD2
abundance: NA

CDR3aa: CASSRDRDIYNEQFF
CDR3nt: TGTGCCAGCAGTCGTGACAGGGACATTTACAATGAGCAGTTCTTC
j_gene: TRBJ2-1
v_gene: TRBV27
d_gene: TRBD1
abundance: few

CDR3aa: CASSPGTSDQETQYF
CDR3nt: TGTGCCAGCAGTCCCGGGACTAGCGACCAAGAGACCCAGTACTTC
j_gene: TRBJ2-5
v_gene: TRBV6-1
d_gene: TRBD2
abundance: few

CDR3aa: CASSLDVSSYEQYF
CDR3nt: TGTGCCAGCAGCTTAGATGTTAGCTCCTACGAGCAGTACTTC
j_gene: TRBJ2-7
v_gene: TRBV7-2
d_gene: NA
abundance: few

CDR3aa: CASSPMDGPSSYEQYF
CDR3nt: TGTGCCAGCAGCCCGATGGACGGCCCCAGCTCCTACGAGCAGTACTTC
j_gene: TRBJ2-7
v_gene: TRBV3-1
d_gene: NA
abundance: NA

CDR3aa: CASTPRLAFNEQFF
CDR3nt: TGTGCCAGCACCCCGAGACTAGCATTCAATGAGCAGTTCTTC
j_gene: TRBJ2-1
v_gene: TRBV2
d_gene: TRBD2
abundance: NA

CDR3aa: CASSLPGEGGEKLFF
CDR3nt: TGTGCCAGCAGCCTTCCGGGGGAAGGGGGTGAAAAACTGTTTTTT
j_gene: TRBJ1-4
v_gene: TRBV6-5
d_gene: NA
abundance: few

CDR3aa: CASSPSGNTNYGYTF
CDR3nt: TGCGCCAGCAGCCCTTCAGGCAATACTAACTATGGCTACACCTTC
j_gene: TRBJ1-2
v_gene: TRBV4-1
d_gene: NA
abundance: few

CDR3aa: CASSPQPGHHEQFF
CDR3nt: TGTGCCAGCTCACCGCAACCGGGACATCATGAGCAGTTCTTC
j_gene: TRBJ2-1
v_gene: TRBV18
d_gene: NA
abundance: few

CDR3aa: CASTKDRGTGELFF
CDR3nt: TGTGCCAGTACGAAGGACAGGGGGACCGGGGAGCTGTTTTTT
j_gene: TRBJ2-2
v_gene: TRBV6-1
d_gene: TRBD1
abundance: few

CDR3aa: CASKGGKGEQYF
CDR3nt: TGTGCCAGCAAGGGGGGCAAGGGCGAGCAGTACTTC
j_gene: TRBJ2-7
v_gene: TRBV25-1
d_gene: NA
abundance: many

CDR3aa: CASSLIKGNYGYTF
CDR3nt: TGTGCCAGCAGCTTAATAAAGGGGAACTATGGCTACACCTTC
j_gene: TRBJ1-2
v_gene: TRBV7-2
d_gene: NA
abundance: few

CDR3aa: CASSWQPQETQYF
CDR3nt: TGCGCCAGCAGCTGGCAGCCCCAAGAGACCCAGTACTTC
j_gene: TRBJ2-5
v_gene: TRBV5-1
d_gene: NA
abundance: few

CDR3aa: CASSPGTGGQTEAFF
CDR3nt: TGTGCCAGCAGCCCCGGGACAGGGGGCCAAACTGAAGCTTTCTTT
j_gene: TRBJ1-1
v_gene: TRBV5-5
d_gene: TRBD1
abundance: few

CDR3aa: CASSYSPPGTGGGTDTQYF
CDR3nt: TGTGCCAGCAGTTACTCGCCTCCCGGAACAGGGGGCGGCACAGATACGCAGTATTTT
j_gene: TRBJ2-3
v_gene: TRBV6-2/TRBV6-3
d_gene: TRBD1
abundance: few

CDR3aa: CASTLGGGVYEQYF
CDR3nt: TGTGCCAGCACCCTAGGAGGGGGGGTTTACGAGCAGTACTTC
j_gene: TRBJ2-7
v_gene: TRBV28
d_gene: NA
abundance: many

CDR3aa: CASSTVNQPQHF
CDR3nt: TGTGCCAGTAGTACAGTCAATCAGCCCCAGCATTTT
j_gene: TRBJ1-5
v_gene: TRBV19
d_gene: NA
abundance: few

CDR3aa: CSARDPASGNTEAFF
CDR3nt: TGCAGTGCTAGAGATCCCGCGTCGGGGAACACTGAAGCTTTCTTT
j_gene: TRBJ1-1
v_gene: TRBV20-1
d_gene: NA
abundance: few

CDR3aa: CASSPDPTGSNEQFF
CDR3nt: TGCGCCAGCAGTCCAGATCCTACAGGGTCCAATGAGCAGTTCTTC
j_gene: TRBJ2-1
v_gene: TRBV5-1
d_gene: NA
abundance: few

CDR3aa: CASSDRSTSYNEQFF
CDR3nt: TGCGCCAGCAGCGACAGGTCGACCTCCTACAATGAGCAGTTCTTC
j_gene: TRBJ2-1
v_gene: TRBV5-1
d_gene: NA
abundance: NA

CDR3aa: CASSATQGTPNEQFF
CDR3nt: TGTGCCAGCAGCGCTACACAGGGGACTCCCAATGAGCAGTTCTTC
j_gene: TRBJ2-1
v_gene: TRBV9
d_gene: NA
abundance: few

CDR3aa: CASSGTGYNEQFF
CDR3nt: TGTGCCAGCAGCGGAACAGGCTACAATGAGCAGTTCTTC
j_gene: TRBJ2-1
v_gene: TRBV5-5
d_gene: NA
abundance: many

CDR3aa: CSVEVRFMNTEAFF
CDR3nt: TGCAGCGTTGAGGTCCGGTTTATGAACACTGAAGCTTTCTTT
j_gene: TRBJ1-1
v_gene: TRBV29-1
d_gene: NA
abundance: once

CDR3aa: CASSSSGITYEQYF
CDR3nt: TGCGCCAGCAGCTCTTCAGGGATCACCTACGAGCAGTACTTC
j_gene: TRBJ2-7
v_gene: TRBV5-1
d_gene: NA
abundance: few

CDR3aa: CAISDWTGSTDTQYF
CDR3nt: TGTGCCATCAGTGACTGGACAGGGAGCACAGATACGCAGTATTTT
j_gene: TRBJ2-3
v_gene: TRBV10-3
d_gene: TRBD1
abundance: many

CDR3aa: CASSHRAVNTEAFF
CDR3nt: TGTGCCAGCAGCCACAGGGCGGTGAACACTGAAGCTTTCTTT
j_gene: TRBJ1-1
v_gene: TRBV5-5
d_gene: NA
abundance: few